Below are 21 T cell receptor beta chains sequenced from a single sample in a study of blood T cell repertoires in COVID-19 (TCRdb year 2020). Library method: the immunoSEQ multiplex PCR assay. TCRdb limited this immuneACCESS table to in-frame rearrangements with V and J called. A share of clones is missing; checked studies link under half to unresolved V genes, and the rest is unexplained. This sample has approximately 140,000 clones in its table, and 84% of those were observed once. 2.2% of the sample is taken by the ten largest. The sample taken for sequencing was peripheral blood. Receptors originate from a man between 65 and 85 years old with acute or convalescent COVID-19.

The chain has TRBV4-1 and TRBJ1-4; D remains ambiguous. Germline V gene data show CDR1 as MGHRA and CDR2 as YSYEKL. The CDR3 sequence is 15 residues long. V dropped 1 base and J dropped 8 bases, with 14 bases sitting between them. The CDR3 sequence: CASSQAQLSGEKLFF. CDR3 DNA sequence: TGCGCCAGCAGCCAAGCCCAACTTTCGGGGGAAAAACTGTTTTTT.

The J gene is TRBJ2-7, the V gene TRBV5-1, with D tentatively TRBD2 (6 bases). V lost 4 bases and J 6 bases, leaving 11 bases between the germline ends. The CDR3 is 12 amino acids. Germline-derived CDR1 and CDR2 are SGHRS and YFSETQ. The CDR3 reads CASSPFGGEQYF. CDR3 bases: TGCGCCAGCAGCCCCTTCGGGGGCGAGCAGTACTTC.

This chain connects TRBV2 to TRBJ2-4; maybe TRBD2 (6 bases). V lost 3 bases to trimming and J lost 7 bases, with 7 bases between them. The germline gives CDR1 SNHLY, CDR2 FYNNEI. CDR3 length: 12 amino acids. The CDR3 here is CASSDGRNIQYF. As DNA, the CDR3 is TGTGCCAGCAGTGATGGGAGGAACATTCAGTACTTC.

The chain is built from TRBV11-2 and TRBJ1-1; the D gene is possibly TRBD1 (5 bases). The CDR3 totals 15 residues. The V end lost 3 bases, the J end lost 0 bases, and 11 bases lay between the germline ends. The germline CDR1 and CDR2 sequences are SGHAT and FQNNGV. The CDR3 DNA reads TGTGCCAGCAGCTTTAAGATAGGGGTGAACACTGAAGCTTTCTTT. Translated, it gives CASSFKIGVNTEAFF. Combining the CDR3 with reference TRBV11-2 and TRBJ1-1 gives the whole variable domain EAGVAQSPRYKIIEKRQSVAFWCNPISGHATLYWYQQILGQGPKLLIQFQNNGVVDDSQLPKDRFSAERLKGVDSTLKIQPAKLEDSAVYLCASSFKIGVNTEAFFGQGTRLTVV.

The CDR3 DNA is TGTGCCAGCAGCCTAAACTACCCTAGCGGGGACGACAATGAGCAGTTCTTC. Its protein is CASSLNYPSGDDNEQFF. The chain couples TRBV28 to TRBJ2-1, with TRBD2 identical over 9 bases. Trimming took 6 bases from V and 5 from J; bases not matched to a gene: 14. Germline V gene data show CDR1 as MDHEN and CDR2 as SYDVKM. There are 17 residues in the CDR3. Filled out from reference TRBV28 and TRBJ2-1, the complete variable domain reads DVKVTQSSRYLVKRTGEKVFLECVQDMDHENMFWYRQDPGLGLRLIYFSYDVKMKEKGDIPEGYSVSREKKERFSLILESASTNQTSMYLCASSLNYPSGDDNEQFFGPGTRLTVL.

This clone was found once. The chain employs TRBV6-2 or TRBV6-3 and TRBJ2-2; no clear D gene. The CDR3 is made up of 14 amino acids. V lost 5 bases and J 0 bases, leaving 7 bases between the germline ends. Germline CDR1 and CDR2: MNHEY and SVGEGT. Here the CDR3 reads CASSQRSNTGELFF. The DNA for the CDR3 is TGTGCCAGCAGTCAGCGTTCGAACACCGGGGAGCTGTTTTTT.

The CDR3 sequence: CASSHGTGVNGELFF. Here the CDR3 DNA reads TGCGCCAGCAGCCACGGGACAGGGGTAAACGGGGAGCTGTTTTTT. This chain joins TRBV5-1 and TRBJ2-2, with TRBD1 matching 10 bases. This CDR3 has 15 residues. V shed 4 bases, J shed 7 bases, and the junction held 7 bases outside the gene matches. The germline V gene encodes CDR1 SGHRS and CDR2 YFSETQ.

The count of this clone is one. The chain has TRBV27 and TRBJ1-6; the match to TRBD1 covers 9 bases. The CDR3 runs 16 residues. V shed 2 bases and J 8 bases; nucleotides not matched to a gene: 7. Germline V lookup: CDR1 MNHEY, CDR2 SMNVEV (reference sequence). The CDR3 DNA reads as TGTGCCAGCAGTTTACGTCTCGGACAGGGGTATTCACCCCTCCACTTT. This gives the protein CASSLRLGQGYSPLHF.

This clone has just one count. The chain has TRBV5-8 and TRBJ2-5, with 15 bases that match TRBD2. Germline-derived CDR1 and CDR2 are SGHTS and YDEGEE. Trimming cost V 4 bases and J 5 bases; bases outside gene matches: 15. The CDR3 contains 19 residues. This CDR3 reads CASSLGTGLAGGPYETQYF. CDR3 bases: TGTGCCAGCAGCCTAGGGACAGGACTAGCGGGGGGGCCTTACGAGACCCAGTACTTC.

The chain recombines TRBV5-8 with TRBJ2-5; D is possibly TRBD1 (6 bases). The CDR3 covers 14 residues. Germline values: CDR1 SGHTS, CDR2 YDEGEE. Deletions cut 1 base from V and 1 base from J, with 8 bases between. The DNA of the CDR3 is TGTGCCAGCAGCTTGACAGGGACCCAAGAGACCCAGTACTTC. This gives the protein CASSLTGTQETQYF.

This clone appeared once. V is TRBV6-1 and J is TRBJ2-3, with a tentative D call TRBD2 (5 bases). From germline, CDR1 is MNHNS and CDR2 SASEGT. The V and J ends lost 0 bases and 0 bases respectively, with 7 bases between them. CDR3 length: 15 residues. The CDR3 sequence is CASSEATGSTDTQYF. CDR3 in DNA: TGTGCCAGCAGTGAAGCGACGGGGAGCACAGATACGCAGTATTTT.

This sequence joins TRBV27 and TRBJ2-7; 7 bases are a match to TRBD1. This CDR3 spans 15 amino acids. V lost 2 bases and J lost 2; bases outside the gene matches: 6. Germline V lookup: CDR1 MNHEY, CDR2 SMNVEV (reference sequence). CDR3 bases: TGTGCCAGCAGTTTACGACAGGGCAATGCCTACGAGCAGTACTTC. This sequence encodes CASSLRQGNAYEQYF.

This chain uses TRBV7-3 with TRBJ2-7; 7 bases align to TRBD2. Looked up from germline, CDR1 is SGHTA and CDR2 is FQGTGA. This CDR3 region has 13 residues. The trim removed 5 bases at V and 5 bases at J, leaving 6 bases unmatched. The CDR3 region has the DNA TGTGCCAGCAGCCGCGGACTAGGGGACGAGCAGTACTTC. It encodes CASSRGLGDEQYF.

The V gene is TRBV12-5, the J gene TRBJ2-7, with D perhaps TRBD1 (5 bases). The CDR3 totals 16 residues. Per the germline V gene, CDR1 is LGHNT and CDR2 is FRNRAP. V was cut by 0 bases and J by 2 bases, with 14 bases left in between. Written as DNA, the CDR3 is TGTGCTAGTGGTTTGGTAAACCAGGGTTGGACCTACGAGCAGTACTTC. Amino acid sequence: CASGLVNQGWTYEQYF.

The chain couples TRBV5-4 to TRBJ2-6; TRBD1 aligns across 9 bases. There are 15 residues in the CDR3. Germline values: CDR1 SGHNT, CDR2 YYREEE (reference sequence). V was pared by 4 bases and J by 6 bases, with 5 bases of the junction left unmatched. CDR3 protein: CASSTTGGAANVLTF. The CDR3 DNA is TGTGCCAGCAGCACAACAGGGGGCGCGGCCAACGTCCTGACTTTC.

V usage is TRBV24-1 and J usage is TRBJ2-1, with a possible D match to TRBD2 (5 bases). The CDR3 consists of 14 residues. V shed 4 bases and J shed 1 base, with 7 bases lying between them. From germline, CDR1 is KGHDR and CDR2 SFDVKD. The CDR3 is CATSEGESYNEQFF. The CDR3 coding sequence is TGTGCCACCAGTGAGGGAGAATCCTACAATGAGCAGTTCTTC.

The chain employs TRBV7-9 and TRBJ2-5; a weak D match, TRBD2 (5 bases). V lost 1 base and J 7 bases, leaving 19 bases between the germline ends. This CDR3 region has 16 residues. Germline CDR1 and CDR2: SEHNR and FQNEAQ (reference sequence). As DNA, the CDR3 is TGTGCCAGCAGCTTAGGCGAGGGATCACTACCACTGACCCAGTACTTC. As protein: CASSLGEGSLPLTQYF.

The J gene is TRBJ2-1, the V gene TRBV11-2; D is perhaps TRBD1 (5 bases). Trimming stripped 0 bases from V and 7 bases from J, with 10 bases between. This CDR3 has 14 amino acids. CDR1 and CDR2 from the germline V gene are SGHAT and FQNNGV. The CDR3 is CASSLDPGWNEQFF. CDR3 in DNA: TGTGCCAGCAGCTTAGATCCAGGGTGGAATGAGCAGTTCTTC.

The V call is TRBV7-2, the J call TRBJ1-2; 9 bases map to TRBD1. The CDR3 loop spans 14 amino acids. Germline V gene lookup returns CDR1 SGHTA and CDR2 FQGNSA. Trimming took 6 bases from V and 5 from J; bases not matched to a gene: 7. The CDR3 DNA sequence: TGTGCCAGCAGTCCTACAGGGGGCGGGTATGGCTACACCTTC. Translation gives CASSPTGGGYGYTF.

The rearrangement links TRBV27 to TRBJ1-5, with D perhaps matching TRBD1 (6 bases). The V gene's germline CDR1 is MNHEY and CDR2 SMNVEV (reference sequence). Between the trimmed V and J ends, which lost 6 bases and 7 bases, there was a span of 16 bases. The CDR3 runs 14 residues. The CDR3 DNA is TGTGCCAGCAGCCGAGGATCGACAGGACAGCCCCAGCATTTT. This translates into CASSRGSTGQPQHF.

The CDR3 loop reads CASSPSSLLRGQPQHF. CDR3 DNA: TGTGCCAGCTCACCCAGCAGTCTCCTCAGGGGTCAGCCCCAGCATTTT. This chain links TRBV18 with TRBJ1-5; a weak D match, TRBD1 (6 bases). CDR1 and CDR2 (germline): KGHSH, LQKENI. The CDR3 covers 16 residues. Trimming removed 3 bases at V and 6 bases at J, with 18 bases between.